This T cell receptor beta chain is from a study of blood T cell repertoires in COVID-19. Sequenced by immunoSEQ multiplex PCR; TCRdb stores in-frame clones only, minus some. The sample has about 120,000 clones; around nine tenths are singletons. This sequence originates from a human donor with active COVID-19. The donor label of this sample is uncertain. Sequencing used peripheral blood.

CDR3 in DNA: TGTGCCAGCAGTGCCATTCTAGCGGGGGGAGAGACCCAGTACTTC. It is translated as CASSAILAGGETQYF. V and J are TRBV2 and TRBJ2-5; 11 bases fit TRBD2. CDR1 and CDR2 (germline): SNHLY, FYNNEI. CDR3 size: 15 residues. The junction had 5 bases not matched to a gene; V was cut back by 4 bases and J by 4 bases.